The clone carrying this TCR beta chain was detected many times. Its antigen is not known. This CDR3 region has 16 residues. The V gene's germline CDR1 is LGHDT and CDR2 YNNKEL (reference sequence). Trimming pared 3 bases from V and 0 bases from J, leaving 12 bases between. TCR beta CDR3 sequences were amplified from RNA transcripts. First-round RT-PCR targeting the TCR CDR3 was performed with the HTBI primer set. TCRdb called the multiplex PCR reads again in MiXCR, with one record for every CDR3 protein. The sample has hundreds of thousands of distinct CDR3 sequences, roughly 15% seen once. The sample originates from a study of T cells in Graves' hyperthyroidism and ophthalmopathy. Study-level points and caveats: Stable hyperthyroidism and ophthalmopathy were separated using 13 V-J signatures. Blood held most thyroid clonotypes expanded above 0.001 frequency. Median prediction lead before ophthalmopathy onset was roughly 6 months with the model.

Extraction of PBMCs used 8 to 10 ml of fresh peripheral blood. The V call is TRBV3-1, the J call TRBJ2-1; no reliable D call. The TCR originated in a woman aged 55 to 70 with Graves' ophthalmopathy. What was sequenced was blood. CDR3 DNA sequence: TGTGCCAGCAGCCACCCAGCGCGCTACTCCTACAATGAGCAGTTCTTC. It is translated as CASSHPARYSYNEQFF.